The clone carrying this T cell receptor (beta chain) was observed a few times. Its specificity is not known. Through a sample-barcoded 5' primer and a J-beta primer mix, a second PCR was run for roughly 6 to 11 cycles. The authors tagged each cDNA molecule using a template-switch adaptor with 12 random nucleotides. In TCRdb, the 5' RACE reads were re-called with MiXCR into one record per CDR3 protein. The table has fewer than 900,000 distinct CDR3 sequences, more than 40% seen once. This CDR3 contains 14 residues. From germline, CDR1 is SGHTA and CDR2 FQGNSA. Trimming removed 6 bases from V and 0 bases from J, with 9 bases in between. The entry originates in a study of blood T cells in healthy people across ages. Study-wide points: Strong correlation was found linking TCR beta diversity to naive T cell percentage. Unsorted PBMCs ruled out conclusive naive versus antigen-experienced comparison.

The sequence derives from a woman aged 60-75 years in good health. The rearrangement uses TRBV7-2 and TRBJ2-4; tentative D call: TRBD2 (5 bases). Sequencing was performed on blood. The CDR3 region is CASSVAPAKNIQYF. The CDR3 nucleotides are TGTGCCAGCAGTGTAGCGCCAGCCAAAAACATTCAGTACTTC. The full variable domain, rest sourced from reference TRBV7-2 and TRBJ2-4, is GAGVSQSPSNKVTEKGKDVELRCDPISGHTALYWYRQSLGQGLEFLIYFQGNSAPDKSGLPSDRFSAERTGGSVSTLTIQRTQQEDSAVYLCASSVAPAKNIQYFGAGTRLSVL.